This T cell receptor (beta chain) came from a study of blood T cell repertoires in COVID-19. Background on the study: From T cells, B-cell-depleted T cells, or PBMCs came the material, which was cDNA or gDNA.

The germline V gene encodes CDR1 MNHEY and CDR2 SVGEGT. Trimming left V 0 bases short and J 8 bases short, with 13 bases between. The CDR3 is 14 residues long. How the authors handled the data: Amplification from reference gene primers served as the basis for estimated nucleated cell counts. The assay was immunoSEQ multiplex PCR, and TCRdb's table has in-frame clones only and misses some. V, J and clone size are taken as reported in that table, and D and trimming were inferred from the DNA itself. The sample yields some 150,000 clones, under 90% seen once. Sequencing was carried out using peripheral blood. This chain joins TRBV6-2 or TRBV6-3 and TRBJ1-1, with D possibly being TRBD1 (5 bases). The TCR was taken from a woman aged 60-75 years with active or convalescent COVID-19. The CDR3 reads CASSYSAPGGEAFF. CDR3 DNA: TGTGCCAGCAGTTACTCCGCCCCGGGGGGGGAAGCTTTCTTT.